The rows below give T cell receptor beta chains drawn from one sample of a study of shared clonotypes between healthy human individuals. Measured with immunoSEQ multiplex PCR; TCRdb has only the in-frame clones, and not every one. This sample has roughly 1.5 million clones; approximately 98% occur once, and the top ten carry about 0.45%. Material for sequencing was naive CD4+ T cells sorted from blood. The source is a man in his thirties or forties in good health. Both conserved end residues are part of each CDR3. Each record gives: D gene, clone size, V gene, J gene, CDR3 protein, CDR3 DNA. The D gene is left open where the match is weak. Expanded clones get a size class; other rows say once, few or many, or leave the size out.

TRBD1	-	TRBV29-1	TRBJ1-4	CSADRGGRPTNEKLFF	TGCAGCGCTGACAGGGGGGGGAGACCAACTAATGAAAAACTGTTTTTT
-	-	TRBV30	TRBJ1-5	CAWSPSSGLSNQPQHF	TGTGCCTGGAGCCCCTCCTCAGGGCTTAGCAATCAGCCCCAGCATTTT
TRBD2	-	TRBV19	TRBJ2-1	CASMRTSSHNEQFF	TGTGCCAGTATGAGGACTAGTTCCCACAATGAGCAGTTCTTC
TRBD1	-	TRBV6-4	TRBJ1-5	CASSPTGGGQPQHF	TGTGCCAGCAGTCCTACAGGGGGCGGACAGCCCCAGCATTTT
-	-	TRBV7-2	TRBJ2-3	CASSLALDSLPGTDTQYF	TGTGCCAGCAGCTTAGCGCTGGACTCTCTCCCGGGGACAGATACGCAGTATTTT
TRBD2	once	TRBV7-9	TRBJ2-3	CASSPSGSLAGRDTQYF	TGTGCCAGCAGCCCAAGCGGGTCTCTAGCGGGTCGAGATACGCAGTATTTT
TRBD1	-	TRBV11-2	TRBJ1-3	CASSRYRDRGGYTIYF	TGTGCCAGCAGCCGCTACCGGGACAGGGGAGGATACACCATATATTTT
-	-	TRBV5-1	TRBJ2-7	CASSLAWDAAYEQYF	TGCGCCAGCAGCTTGGCATGGGACGCAGCCTACGAGCAGTACTTC
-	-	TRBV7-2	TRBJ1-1	CASSFHRGRSTEAFF	TGTGCCAGCAGCTTCCATCGTGGGCGGTCCACTGAAGCTTTCTTT
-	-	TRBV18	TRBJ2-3	CASSPSPSTDTQYF	TGTGCCAGCTCACCATCGCCGAGCACAGATACGCAGTATTTT
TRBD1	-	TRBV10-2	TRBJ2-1	CASSEPGTGGGEQFF	TGCGCCAGCAGTGAACCCGGGACAGGGGGAGGTGAGCAGTTCTTC
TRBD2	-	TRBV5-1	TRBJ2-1	CASSLRLAGGNEQFF	TGCGCCAGCAGCCTCAGACTAGCGGGAGGCAATGAGCAGTTCTTC
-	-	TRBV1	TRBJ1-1	CTSSAPHLRLNTEAFF	TGCACCAGCAGCGCCCCACACCTACGTCTGAACACTGAAGCTTTCTTT
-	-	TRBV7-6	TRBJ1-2	CASSPGTDGFYGYTF	TGTGCCAGCAGCCCAGGGACCGACGGATTCTATGGCTACACCTTC
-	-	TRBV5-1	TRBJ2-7	CASRSGGYNEQYF	TGCGCCAGCAGATCGGGGGGCTACAACGAGCAGTACTTC
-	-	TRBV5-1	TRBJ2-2	CASSLVPPTYANTGELFF	TGCGCCAGCAGCTTGGTCCCCCCTACGTACGCGAACACCGGGGAGCTGTTTTTT
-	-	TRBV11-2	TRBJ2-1	CASSPRTDSYNEQFF	TGTGCCAGCAGCCCACGGACGGATTCCTACAATGAGCAGTTCTTC
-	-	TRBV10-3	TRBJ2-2	CAIRGTITPTNTGELFF	TGTGCCATCAGAGGGACCATCACTCCCACGAACACCGGGGAGCTGTTTTTT
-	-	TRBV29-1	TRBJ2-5	CSVLDGAETQYF	TGCAGCGTTCTGGATGGGGCCGAGACCCAGTACTTC
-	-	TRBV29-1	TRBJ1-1	CSVGARMNTEAFF	TGCAGCGTTGGAGCCAGAATGAACACTGAAGCTTTCTTT
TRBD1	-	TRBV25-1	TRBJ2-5	CASSDFGTDQETQYF	TGTGCCAGCAGTGATTTTGGGACAGACCAAGAGACCCAGTACTTC
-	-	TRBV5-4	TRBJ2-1	CASSLSSKRAYNEQFF	TGTGCCAGCAGCTTGTCCTCAAAGCGGGCCTACAATGAGCAGTTCTTC
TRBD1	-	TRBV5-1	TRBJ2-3	CASSRGGSPRGDTQYF	TGCGCCAGCAGCCGAGGGGGCAGCCCTAGGGGGGATACGCAGTATTTT